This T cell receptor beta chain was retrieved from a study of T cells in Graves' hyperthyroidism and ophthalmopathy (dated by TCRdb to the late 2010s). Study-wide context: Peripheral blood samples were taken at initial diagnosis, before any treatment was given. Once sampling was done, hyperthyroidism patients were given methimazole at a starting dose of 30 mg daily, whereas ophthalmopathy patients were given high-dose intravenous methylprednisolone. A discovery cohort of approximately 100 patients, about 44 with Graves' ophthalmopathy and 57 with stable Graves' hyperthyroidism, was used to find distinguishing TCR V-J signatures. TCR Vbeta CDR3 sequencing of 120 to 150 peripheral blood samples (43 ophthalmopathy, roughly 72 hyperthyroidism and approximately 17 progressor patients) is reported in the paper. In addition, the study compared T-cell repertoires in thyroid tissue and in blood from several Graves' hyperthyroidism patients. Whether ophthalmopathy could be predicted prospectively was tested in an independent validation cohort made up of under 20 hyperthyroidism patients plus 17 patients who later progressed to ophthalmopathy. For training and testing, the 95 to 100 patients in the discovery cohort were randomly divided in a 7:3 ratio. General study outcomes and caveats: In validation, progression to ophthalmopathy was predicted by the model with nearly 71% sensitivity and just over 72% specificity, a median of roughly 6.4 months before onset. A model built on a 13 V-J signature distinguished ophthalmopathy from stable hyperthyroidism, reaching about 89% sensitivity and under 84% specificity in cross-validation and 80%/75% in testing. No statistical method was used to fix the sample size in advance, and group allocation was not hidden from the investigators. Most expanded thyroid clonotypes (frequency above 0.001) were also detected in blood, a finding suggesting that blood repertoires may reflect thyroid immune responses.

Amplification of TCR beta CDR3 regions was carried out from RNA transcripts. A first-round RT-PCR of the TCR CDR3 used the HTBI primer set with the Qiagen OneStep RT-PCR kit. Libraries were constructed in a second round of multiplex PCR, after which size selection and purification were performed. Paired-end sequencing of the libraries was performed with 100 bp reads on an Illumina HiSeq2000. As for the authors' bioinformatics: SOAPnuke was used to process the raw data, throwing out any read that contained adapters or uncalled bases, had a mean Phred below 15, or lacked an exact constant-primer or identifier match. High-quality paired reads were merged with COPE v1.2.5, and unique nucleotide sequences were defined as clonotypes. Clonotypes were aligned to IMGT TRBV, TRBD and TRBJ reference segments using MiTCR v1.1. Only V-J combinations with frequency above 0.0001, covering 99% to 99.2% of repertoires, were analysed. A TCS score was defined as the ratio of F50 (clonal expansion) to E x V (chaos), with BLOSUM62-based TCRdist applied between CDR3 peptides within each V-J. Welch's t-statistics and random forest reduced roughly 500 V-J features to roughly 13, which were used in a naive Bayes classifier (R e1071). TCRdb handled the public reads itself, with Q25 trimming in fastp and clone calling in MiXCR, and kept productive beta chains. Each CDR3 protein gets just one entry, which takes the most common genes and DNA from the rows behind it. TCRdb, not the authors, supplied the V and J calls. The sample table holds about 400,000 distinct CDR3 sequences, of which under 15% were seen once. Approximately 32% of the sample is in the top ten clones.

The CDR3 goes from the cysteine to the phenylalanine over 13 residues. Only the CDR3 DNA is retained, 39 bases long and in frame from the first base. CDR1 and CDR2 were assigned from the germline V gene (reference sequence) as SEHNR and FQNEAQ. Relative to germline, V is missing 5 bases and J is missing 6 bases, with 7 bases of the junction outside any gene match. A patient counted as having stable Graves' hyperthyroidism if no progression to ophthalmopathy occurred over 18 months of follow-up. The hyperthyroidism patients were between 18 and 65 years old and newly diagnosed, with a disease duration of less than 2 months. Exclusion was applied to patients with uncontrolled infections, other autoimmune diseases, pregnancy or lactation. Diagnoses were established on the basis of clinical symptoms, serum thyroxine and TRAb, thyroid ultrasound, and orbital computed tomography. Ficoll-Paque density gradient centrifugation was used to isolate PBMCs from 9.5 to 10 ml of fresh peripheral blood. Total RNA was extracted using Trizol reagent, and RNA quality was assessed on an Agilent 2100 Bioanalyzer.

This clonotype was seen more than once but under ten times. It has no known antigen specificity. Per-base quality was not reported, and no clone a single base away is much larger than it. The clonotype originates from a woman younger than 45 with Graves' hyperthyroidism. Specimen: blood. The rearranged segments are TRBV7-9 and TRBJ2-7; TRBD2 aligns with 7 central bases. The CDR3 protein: CASSPRDYREQYF. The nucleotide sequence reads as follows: TGTGCCAGCAGCCCCCGGGACTACCGCGAGCAGTACTTC.